This T cell receptor beta chain was found in a study of a mutant IDH1 vaccine in newly diagnosed glioma. Germline loops: CDR1 SNHLY, CDR2 FYNNEI. Trimming left V 6 bases short and J 4 bases short, with 21 bases between. CDR3 length: 17 residues. The time point: week 23, last vaccination. Each vaccine dose was 300 ug of mutant IDH1 20-mer peptide, with topical imiquimod. The method was immunoSEQ multiplex PCR; TCRdb's version includes in-frame clones alone and lacks a portion of them. Of around 9,800 clones listed, approximately 88% are singletons. Points on this clone: Its specificity is unknown.

The sequence derives from a woman aged 40 to 50 with glioma. Some clones in this sample may be carry-over from other donors' samples. This sample comprised PBMCs, obtained from a glioma patient whose treatment included an IDH1 peptide vaccine. The rearrangement joins TRBV2 to TRBJ1-4; D perhaps matches TRBD1 (6 bases). CDR3 region: CASRAGQLRYFNEKLFF. CDR3 in DNA: TGTGCCAGCAGGGCCGGACAGCTTCGTTACTTTAATGAAAAACTGTTTTTT.